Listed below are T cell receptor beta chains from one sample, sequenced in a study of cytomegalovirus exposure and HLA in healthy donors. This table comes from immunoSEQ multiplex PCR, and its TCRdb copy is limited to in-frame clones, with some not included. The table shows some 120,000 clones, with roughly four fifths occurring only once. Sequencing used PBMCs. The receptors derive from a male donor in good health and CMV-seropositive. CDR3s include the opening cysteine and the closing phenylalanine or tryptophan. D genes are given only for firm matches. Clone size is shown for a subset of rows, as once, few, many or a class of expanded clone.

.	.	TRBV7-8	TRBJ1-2	TGTGCCAGCAGCTTAAGAGTTTCCTATGGCTACACCTTC	CASSLRVSYGYTF
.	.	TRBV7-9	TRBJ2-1	TGTGCCAGCAGCTTAGCGTCGGGTTCTGAGCAGTTCTTC	CASSLASGSEQFF
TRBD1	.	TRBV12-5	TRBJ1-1	TGTGCTAGTGGCAAGGGGGCATGGAACACTGAAGCTTTCTTT	CASGKGAWNTEAFF
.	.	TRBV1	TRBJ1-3	TGCACCAGCAGCCAAGAACACTGGGGGCAGCCCGGCCACTCTGGAAACACCATATATTTT	CTSSQEHWGQPGHSGNTIYF
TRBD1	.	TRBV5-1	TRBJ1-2	TGCGCCAGCAGCTTGGAAATGGGACAGGAGTATGGCTACACCTTC	CASSLEMGQEYGYTF
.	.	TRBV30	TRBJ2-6	TGTGCCTGGTCGGGCTCTGGGGCCAACGTCCTGACTTTC	CAWSGSGANVLTF
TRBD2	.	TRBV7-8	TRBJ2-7	TGTGCCAGCAGCTTAGCGGGAGGGTACGAGCAGTACTTC	CASSLAGGYEQYF
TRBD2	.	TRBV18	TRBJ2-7	TGTGCCAGCTCACCTATAGGACTAGCGAACGAGCAGTACTTC	CASSPIGLANEQYF
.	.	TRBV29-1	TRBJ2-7	TGCAGCGTTATACAACGACTAGGCAGGGACTACGAGCAGTACTTC	CSVIQRLGRDYEQYF
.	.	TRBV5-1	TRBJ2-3	TGCGCCAGCAGCTTGGGAGGTTCTATGTTGAGCACAGATACGCAGTATTTT	CASSLGGSMLSTDTQYF
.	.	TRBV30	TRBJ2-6	TGTGCCTGGGAGACACTTTCAGGGGCCAACGGCCTGACTTTC	CAWETLSGANGLTF
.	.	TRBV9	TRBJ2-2	TGTGCCAGCGGGACTCCGAACACCGGGGAGCTGTTTTTT	CASGTPNTGELFF
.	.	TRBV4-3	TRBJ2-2	TGCGCCAGCAGCCAAGATCGAGGATTCGGCGGGGAGCTGTTTTTT	CASSQDRGFGGELFF
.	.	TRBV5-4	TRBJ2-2	TGTGCCAGCAGCATCATCACCGGGGAGCTGTTTTTT	CASSIITGELFF
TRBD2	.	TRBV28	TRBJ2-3	TGTGCCAGCAGTCCCTGGACTAGTGTAGGTGGCACAGATACGCAGTATTTT	CASSPWTSVGGTDTQYF
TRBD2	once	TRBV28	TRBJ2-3	TGTGCCTCACATCGCGCGGGAGGGCCGGAAGATACGCAGTATTTT	CASHRAGGPEDTQYF
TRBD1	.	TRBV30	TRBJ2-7	TGTGCCTGGAGGATAGGCGGGACAGGGTCCTACGAGCAGTACTTC	CAWRIGGTGSYEQYF
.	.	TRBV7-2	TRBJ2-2	TGTGCCAGCAACTCCGCGGGGGCGGACACCGGGGAGCTGTTTTTT	CASNSAGADTGELFF
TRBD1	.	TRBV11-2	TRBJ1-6	TGTGCCAGCAGCTGGGGACAGGGGGATAATTCACCCCTCCACTTT	CASSWGQGDNSPLHF
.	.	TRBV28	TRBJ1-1	TGTGCCATCTCGAGCTCGGACACTGAAGCTTTCTTT	CAISSSDTEAFF
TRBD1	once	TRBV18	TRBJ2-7	TGTGCCAGCTCACCACGGGGACAGGGGAGCTCCTACGAGCAGTACTTC	CASSPRGQGSSYEQYF
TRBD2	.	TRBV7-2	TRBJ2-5	TGTGCCAGCAGCCCAGGACTAGCGGTATCTCGGGAGACCCAGTACTTC	CASSPGLAVSRETQYF